Listed below are T cell receptor beta chains from one sample, sequenced in a study of T cell changes during pregnancy in multiple sclerosis. Some clones are missing from TCRdb's copy, which holds only in-frame ones; the method was immunoSEQ multiplex PCR. This sample yields 45,000 to 55,000 clones, of which around 92% are seen a single time; 0.15% to 0.2% belongs to the top ten. This material consisted of CD4+ T cells from peripheral blood mononuclear cells, taken after pregnancy. Receptor source: a female donor in good health, enrolled as a control in a pregnancy study. Both conserved end residues are part of each CDR3. The order of the fields is J gene, clone size, V gene, D gene, CDR3 protein, CDR3 DNA. A D gene is named only where the DNA matches it firmly. Clone size is given for some rows only: seen once, a few or many times, or a class if the clone is expanded.

TRBJ2-5,once,TRBV7-2,-,CASSPPRETQYF,TGTGCCAGCAGCCCCCCCAGAGAGACCCAGTACTTC
TRBJ1-5,few,TRBV5-5,-,CASSLLEDQPQHF,TGTGCCAGCAGCTTGCTAGAGGATCAGCCCCAGCATTTT
TRBJ1-1,-,TRBV29-1,-,CSVVTGRNTEAFF,TGCAGCGTTGTTACAGGGAGGAACACTGAAGCTTTCTTT
TRBJ2-6,-,TRBV7-3,-,CASRANRAGANVLTF,TGTGCCAGCAGGGCTAACAGGGCTGGGGCCAACGTCCTGACTTTC
TRBJ2-1,-,TRBV5-4,TRBD2,CASSRGAGGPYNEQFF,TGTGCCAGCAGCCGAGGAGCGGGGGGGCCGTACAATGAGCAGTTCTTC
TRBJ2-7,few,TRBV9,TRBD1,CASSVDPGQGSYEQYF,TGTGCCAGCAGCGTAGATCCGGGACAGGGATCCTACGAGCAGTACTTC
TRBJ1-1,-,TRBV9,-,CASSLEEGGEAFF,TGTGCCAGCAGCCTAGAGGAAGGAGGGGAAGCTTTCTTT
TRBJ1-1,few,TRBV6-5,-,CASGAGQTMNTEAFF,TGTGCCAGCGGGGCAGGGCAGACGATGAACACTGAAGCTTTCTTT
TRBJ1-6,-,TRBV28,TRBD1,CASDPGGPNSPLHF,TGTGCCAGCGACCCAGGGGGCCCGAATTCACCCCTCCACTTT
TRBJ1-5,few,TRBV12-5,TRBD1,CASGVEDRGSQPQHF,TGTGCTAGTGGTGTGGAAGACAGGGGAAGCCAGCCCCAGCATTTT
TRBJ2-7,-,TRBV7-6,TRBD2,CASSSGTRAYEQYF,TGTGCCAGCAGCTCCGGGACTAGGGCCTACGAGCAGTACTTC
TRBJ2-4,-,TRBV7-2,TRBD1,CASSLWTGGKLAKNIQYF,TGTGCCAGCAGCTTATGGACAGGGGGAAAGCTAGCCAAAAACATTCAGTACTTC
TRBJ1-4,-,TRBV6-6,-,CASSGPTGTTNEKLFF,TGTGCCAGCAGCGGTCCCACAGGGACAACTAATGAAAAACTGTTTTTT
TRBJ2-1,once,TRBV18,TRBD1,CASSPGQVGDSQFF,TGTGCCAGCTCACCCGGACAGGTAGGGGATTCTCAGTTCTTC
TRBJ1-2,-,TRBV2,-,CASSETGEGYTF,TGTGCCAGCAGTGAAACGGGGGAAGGCTACACCTTC
TRBJ1-5,-,TRBV28,-,CASSSPSGERWAQHF,TGTGCCAGCAGTTCCCCCTCCGGGGAGAGATGGGCCCAGCATTTT
TRBJ1-3,-,TRBV18,-,CASSPPQTGSGNTIYF,TGTGCCAGCTCACCACCCCAAACAGGCTCTGGAAACACCATATATTTT
TRBJ1-5,-,TRBV15,TRBD1,CATSRDWGTGREPQHF,TGTGCCACCAGCAGAGATTGGGGGACAGGGAGGGAGCCCCAGCATTTT
TRBJ1-2,-,TRBV15,TRBD1,CATSRAPGQGNYGYTF,TGTGCCACCAGCAGAGCCCCGGGACAGGGAAACTATGGCTACACCTTC
TRBJ1-1,once,TRBV21-1,-,CASSPWGQQGTEAFF,TGTGCCAGCAGCCCCTGGGGTCAACAGGGCACTGAAGCTTTCTTT
TRBJ1-2,-,TRBV28,TRBD1,CASIQGAENYGYTF,TGTGCCAGCATCCAGGGGGCAGAGAACTATGGCTACACCTTC
TRBJ2-5,-,TRBV4-2,TRBD2,CASSQVGGGQETQYF,TGTGCCAGCAGCCAAGTCGGCGGGGGTCAAGAGACCCAGTACTTC
TRBJ1-5,-,TRBV19,TRBD1,CASSKGQETLQPQHF,TGTGCCAGTAGTAAGGGACAGGAAACACTTCAGCCCCAGCATTTT
TRBJ1-1,-,TRBV29-1,-,CSVGAQDTWGSEAFF,TGCAGCGTAGGGGCTCAGGACACTTGGGGCTCTGAAGCTTTCTTT
TRBJ2-5,-,TRBV18,TRBD2,CASSPAGGEETQYF,TGTGCCAGCTCACCCGCGGGGGGAGAAGAGACCCAGTACTTC
TRBJ1-1,-,TRBV27,-,CASSLSDRMDAFF,TGTGCCAGCAGTTTATCAGACAGGATGGACGCTTTCTTT
TRBJ1-1,-,TRBV28,-,CASSLFSRRGDMNTEAFF,TGTGCCAGCAGTTTATTTTCGAGGAGGGGAGATATGAACACTGAAGCTTTCTTT
TRBJ1-5,once,TRBV7-9,-,CASSWDLDNQPQHF,TGTGCCAGCAGCTGGGACTTAGACAATCAGCCCCAGCATTTT
TRBJ1-2,few,TRBV6-5,-,CASSYDNTGTYGYTF,TGTGCCAGCAGTTACGATAATACAGGGACCTATGGCTACACCTTC
TRBJ1-1,-,TRBV7-9,-,CASSLGSGTEAFF,TGTGCCAGCAGCTTGGGGAGTGGCACTGAAGCTTTCTTT
TRBJ1-4,-,TRBV14,TRBD1,CASSQDNPGGEKLFF,TGTGCCAGCAGCCAAGATAACCCAGGGGGCGAAAAACTGTTTTTT
TRBJ2-2,few,TRBV2,-,CASSSGLGELFF,TGTGCCAGCAGTTCAGGGCTGGGGGAGCTGTTTTTT
TRBJ1-1,-,TRBV11-1,-,CASSLTRRGEAIRGGEAFF,TGTGCCAGCAGCTTAACTCGAAGGGGCGAAGCTATTCGCGGGGGCGAAGCTTTCTTT